This record looks at one T cell receptor beta chain sequence and its context. Its antigen is not identified. The data were taken from a study of cytomegalovirus exposure and HLA in healthy donors. Findings and limits, study-wide: Cytomegalovirus association was listed for 170 or so TCR beta chains. In the 120 validation repertoires, about 94% of cluster scores exceeded 0, per a later analysis.

Germline CDR1 and CDR2: MNHNY and SVGAGI (reference sequence). V was clipped by 5 bases and J by 8 bases, with 13 bases between them. The CDR3 runs 13 residues. Only in-frame clones appear in the TCRdb table, and some are missing; sequencing was by immunoSEQ multiplex PCR. The sample shows 150,000 or so clones, about 89% of them seen only once. The donors were members of the validation cohort comprising about 130 subjects, separate from the approximately 700-subject first cohort. This clonotype was obtained from a man aged 18 to 29 in good health and CMV-seropositive. The rearrangement joins TRBV6-6 to TRBJ2-1, with D possibly being TRBD2 (6 bases). The sequenced sample was PBMCs. The CDR3 nucleotides are TGTGCCAGCAGTCGGGGACTTCGTTATGAGCAGTTCTTC. Its protein is CASSRGLRYEQFF.